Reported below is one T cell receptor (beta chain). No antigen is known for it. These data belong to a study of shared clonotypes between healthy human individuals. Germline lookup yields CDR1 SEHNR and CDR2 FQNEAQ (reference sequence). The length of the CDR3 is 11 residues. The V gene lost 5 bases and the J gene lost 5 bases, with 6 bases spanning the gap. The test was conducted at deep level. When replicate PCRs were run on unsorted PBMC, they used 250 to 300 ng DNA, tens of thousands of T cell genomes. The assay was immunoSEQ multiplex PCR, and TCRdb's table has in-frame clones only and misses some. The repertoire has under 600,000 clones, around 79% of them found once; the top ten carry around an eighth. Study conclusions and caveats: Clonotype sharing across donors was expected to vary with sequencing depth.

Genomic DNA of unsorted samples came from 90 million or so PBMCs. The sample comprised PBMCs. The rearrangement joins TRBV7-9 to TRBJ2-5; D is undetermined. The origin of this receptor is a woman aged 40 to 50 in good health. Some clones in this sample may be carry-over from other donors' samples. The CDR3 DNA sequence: TGTGCCAGCAGCGATCTCGAGACCCAGTACTTC. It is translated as CASSDLETQYF.